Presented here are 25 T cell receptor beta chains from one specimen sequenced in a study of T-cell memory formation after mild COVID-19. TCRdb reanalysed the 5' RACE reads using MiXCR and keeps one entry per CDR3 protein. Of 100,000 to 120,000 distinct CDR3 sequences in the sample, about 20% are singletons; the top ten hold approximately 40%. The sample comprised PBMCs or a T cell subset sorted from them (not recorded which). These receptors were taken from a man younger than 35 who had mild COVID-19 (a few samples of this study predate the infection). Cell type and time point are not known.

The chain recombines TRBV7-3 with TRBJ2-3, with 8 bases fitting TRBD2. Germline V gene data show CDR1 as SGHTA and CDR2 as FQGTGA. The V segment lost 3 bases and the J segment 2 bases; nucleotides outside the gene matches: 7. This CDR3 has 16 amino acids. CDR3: CASSFSGGAATDTQYF. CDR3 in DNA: TGTGCCAGCAGCTTTTCGGGGGGGGCTGCCACAGATACGCAGTATTTT.

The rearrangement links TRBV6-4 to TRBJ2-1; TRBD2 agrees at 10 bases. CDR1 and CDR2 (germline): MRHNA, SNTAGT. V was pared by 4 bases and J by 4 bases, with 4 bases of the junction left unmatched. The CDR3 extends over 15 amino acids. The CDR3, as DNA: TGTGCCAGCAGTGCCCTAGCGGGGGAATACAATGAGCAGTTCTTC. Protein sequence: CASSALAGEYNEQFF.

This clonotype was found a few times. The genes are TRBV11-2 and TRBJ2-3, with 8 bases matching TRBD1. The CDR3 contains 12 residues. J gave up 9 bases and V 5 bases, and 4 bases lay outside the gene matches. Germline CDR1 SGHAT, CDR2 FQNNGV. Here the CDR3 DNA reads TGTGCCAGCAGCCTAGGACAGGGAACGCAGTATTTT. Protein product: CASSLGQGTQYF.

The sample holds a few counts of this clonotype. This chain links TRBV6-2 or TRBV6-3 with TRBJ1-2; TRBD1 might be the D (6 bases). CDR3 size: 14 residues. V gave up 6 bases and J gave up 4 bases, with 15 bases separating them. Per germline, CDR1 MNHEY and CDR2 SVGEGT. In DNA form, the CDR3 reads TGTGCCAGCAGCCTACCCGGACAGTCCTATGGCTACACCTTC. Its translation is CASSLPGQSYGYTF.

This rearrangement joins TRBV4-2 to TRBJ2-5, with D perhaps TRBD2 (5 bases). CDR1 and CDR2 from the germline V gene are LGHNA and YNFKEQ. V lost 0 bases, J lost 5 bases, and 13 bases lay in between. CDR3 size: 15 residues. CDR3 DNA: TGTGCCAGCAGCCAAGAAGGCGCCCGCGGGGAGACCCAGTACTTC. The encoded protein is CASSQEGARGETQYF.

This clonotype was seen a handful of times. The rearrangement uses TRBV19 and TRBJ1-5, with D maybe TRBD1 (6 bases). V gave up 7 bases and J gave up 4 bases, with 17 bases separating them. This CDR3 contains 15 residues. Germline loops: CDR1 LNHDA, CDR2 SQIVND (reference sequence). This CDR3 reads CASTHWAGENQPQHF. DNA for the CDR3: TGTGCCAGTACCCATTGGGCAGGGGAGAATCAGCCCCAGCATTTT.

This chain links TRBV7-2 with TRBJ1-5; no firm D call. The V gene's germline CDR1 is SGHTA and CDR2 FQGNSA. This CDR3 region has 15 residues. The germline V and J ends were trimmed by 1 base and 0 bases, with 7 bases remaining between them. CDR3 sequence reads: CASSLDGYSNQPQHF. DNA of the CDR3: TGTGCCAGCAGCTTAGACGGTTATAGCAATCAGCCCCAGCATTTT.

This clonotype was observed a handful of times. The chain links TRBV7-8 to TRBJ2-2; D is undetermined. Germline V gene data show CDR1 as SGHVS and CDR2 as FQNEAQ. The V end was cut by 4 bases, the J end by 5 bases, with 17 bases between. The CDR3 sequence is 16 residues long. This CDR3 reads CASSSAAGELTGELFF. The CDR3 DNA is TGTGCCAGCAGCTCGGCCGCAGGAGAATTAACCGGGGAGCTGTTTTTT.

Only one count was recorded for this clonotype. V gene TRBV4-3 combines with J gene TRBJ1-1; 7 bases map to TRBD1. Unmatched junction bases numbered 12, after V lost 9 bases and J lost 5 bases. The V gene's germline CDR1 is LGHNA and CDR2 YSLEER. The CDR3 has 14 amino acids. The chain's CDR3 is CASRGGQEDTEAFF. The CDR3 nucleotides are TGCGCCAGTAGAGGTGGACAGGAAGATACTGAAGCTTTCTTT.

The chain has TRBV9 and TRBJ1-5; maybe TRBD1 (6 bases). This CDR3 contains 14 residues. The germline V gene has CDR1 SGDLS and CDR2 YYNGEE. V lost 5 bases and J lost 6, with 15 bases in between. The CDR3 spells CASSPGGGPQPQHF. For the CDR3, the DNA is TGTGCCAGCAGTCCAGGCGGGGGGCCTCAGCCCCAGCATTTT.

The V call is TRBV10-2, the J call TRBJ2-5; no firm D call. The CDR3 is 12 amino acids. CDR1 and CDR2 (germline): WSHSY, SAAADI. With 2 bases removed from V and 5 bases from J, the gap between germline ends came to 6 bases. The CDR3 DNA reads TGCGCCAGCAGTGAGGGGTCGGAGACCCAGTACTTC. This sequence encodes CASSEGSETQYF.

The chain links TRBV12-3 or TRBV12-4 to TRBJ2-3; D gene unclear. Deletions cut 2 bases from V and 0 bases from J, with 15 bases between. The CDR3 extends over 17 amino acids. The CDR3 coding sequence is TGTGCCAGCAGTTTATGGCCCACACGGCCTAGCACAGATACGCAGTATTTT. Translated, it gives CASSLWPTRPSTDTQYF.

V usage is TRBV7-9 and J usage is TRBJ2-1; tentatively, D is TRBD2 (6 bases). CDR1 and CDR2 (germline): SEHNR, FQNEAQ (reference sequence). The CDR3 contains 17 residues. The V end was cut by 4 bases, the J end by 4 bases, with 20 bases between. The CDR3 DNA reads TGTGCCAGCAGCTCCCTCTACTCAGGCCGGGGGTACAATGAGCAGTTCTTC. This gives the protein CASSSLYSGRGYNEQFF. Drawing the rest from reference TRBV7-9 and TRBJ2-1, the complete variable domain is DTGVSQNPRHKITKRGQNVTFRCDPISEHNRLYWYRQTLGQGPEFLTYFQNEAQLEKSRLLSDRFSAERPKGSFSTLEIQRTEQGDSAMYLCASSSLYSGRGYNEQFFGPGTRLTVL.

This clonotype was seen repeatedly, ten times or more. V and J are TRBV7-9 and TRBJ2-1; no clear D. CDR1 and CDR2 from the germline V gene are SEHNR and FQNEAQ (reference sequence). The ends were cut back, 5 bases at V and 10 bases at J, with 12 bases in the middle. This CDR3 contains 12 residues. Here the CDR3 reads CASSDEAPEQFF. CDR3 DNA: TGTGCCAGCAGCGATGAGGCCCCCGAGCAGTTCTTC.

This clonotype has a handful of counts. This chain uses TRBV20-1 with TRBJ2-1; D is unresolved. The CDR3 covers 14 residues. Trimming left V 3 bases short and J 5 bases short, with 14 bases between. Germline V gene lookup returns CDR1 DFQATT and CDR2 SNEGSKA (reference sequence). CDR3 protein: CSASRDQPNNEQFF. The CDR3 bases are TGCAGTGCTAGCCGAGACCAGCCGAACAATGAGCAGTTCTTC.

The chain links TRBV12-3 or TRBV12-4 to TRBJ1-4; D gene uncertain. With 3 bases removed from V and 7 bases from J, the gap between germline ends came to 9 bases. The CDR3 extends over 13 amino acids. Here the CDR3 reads CASSFVDPEKLFF. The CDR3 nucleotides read TGTGCCAGCAGTTTCGTCGACCCTGAAAAACTGTTTTTT.

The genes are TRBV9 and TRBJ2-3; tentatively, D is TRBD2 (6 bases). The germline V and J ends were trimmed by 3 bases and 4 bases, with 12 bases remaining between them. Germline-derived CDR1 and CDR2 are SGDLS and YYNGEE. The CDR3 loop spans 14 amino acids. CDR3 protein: CASSGKLASDTQYF. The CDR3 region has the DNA TGTGCCAGCAGCGGGAAACTAGCCTCAGATACGCAGTATTTT.

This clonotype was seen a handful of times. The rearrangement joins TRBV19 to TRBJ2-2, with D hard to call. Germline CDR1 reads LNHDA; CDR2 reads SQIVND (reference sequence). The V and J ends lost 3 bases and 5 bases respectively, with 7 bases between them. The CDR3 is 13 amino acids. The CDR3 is CASSMFGTGELFF. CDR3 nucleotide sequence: TGTGCCAGTAGTATGTTCGGGACCGGGGAGCTGTTTTTT.

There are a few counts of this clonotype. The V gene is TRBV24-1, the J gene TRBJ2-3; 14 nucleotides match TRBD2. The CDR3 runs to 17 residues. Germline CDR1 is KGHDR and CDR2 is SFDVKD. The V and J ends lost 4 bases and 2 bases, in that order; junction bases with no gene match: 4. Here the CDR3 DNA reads TGTGCCACCAGTGACACGGGACTAGCGGGGGACACAGATACGCAGTATTTT. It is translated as CATSDTGLAGDTDTQYF.

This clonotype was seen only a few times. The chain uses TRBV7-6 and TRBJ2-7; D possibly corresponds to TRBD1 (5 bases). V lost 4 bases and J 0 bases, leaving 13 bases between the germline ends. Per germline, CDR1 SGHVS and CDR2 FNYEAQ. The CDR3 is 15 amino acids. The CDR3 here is CASSYTDRDSYEQYF. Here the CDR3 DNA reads TGTGCCAGCAGCTACACCGACAGAGACTCCTACGAGCAGTACTTC. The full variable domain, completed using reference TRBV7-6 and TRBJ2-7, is GAGVSQSPRYKVTKRGQDVALRCDPISGHVSLYWYRQALGQGPEFLTYFNYEAQQDKSGLPNDRFSAERPEGSISTLTIQRTEQRDSAMYRCASSYTDRDSYEQYFGPGTRLTVT.

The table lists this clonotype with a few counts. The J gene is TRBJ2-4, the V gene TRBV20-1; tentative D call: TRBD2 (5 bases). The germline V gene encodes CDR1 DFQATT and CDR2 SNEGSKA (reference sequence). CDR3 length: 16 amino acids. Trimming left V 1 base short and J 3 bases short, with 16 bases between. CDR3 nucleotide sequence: TGCAGTGCTAGAGCTACCCCCGGAGGAGACAAAAACATTCAGTACTTC. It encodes CSARATPGGDKNIQYF.

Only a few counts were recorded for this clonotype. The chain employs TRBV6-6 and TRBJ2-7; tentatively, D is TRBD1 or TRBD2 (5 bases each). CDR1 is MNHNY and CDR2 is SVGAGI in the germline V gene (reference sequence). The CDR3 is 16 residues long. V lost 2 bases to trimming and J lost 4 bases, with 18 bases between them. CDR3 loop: CASSYPRGLPSYEQYF. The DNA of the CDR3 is TGTGCCAGCAGTTACCCCCGGGGCCTTCCCTCTTACGAGCAGTACTTC.

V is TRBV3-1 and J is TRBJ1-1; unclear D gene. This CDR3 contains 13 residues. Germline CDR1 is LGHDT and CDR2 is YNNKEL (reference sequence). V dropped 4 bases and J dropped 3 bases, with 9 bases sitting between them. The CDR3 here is CASSLRFHTEAFF. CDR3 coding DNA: TGTGCCAGCAGCCTCCGTTTTCACACTGAAGCTTTCTTT.

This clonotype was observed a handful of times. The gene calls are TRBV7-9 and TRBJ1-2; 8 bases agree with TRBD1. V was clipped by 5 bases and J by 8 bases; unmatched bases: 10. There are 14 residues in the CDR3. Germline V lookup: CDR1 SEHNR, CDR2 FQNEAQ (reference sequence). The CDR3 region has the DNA TGTGCCAGCAGCGGCCAGTTGGGACAGGAAGGCTACACCTTC. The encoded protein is CASSGQLGQEGYTF.

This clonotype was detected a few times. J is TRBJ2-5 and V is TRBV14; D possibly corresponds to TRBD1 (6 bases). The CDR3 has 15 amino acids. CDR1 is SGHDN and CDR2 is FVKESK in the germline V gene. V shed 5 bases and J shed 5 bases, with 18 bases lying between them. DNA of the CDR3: TGTGCCAGCAGCACTCGGACAGAAGGGGTGGAGACCCAGTACTTC. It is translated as CASSTRTEGVETQYF.